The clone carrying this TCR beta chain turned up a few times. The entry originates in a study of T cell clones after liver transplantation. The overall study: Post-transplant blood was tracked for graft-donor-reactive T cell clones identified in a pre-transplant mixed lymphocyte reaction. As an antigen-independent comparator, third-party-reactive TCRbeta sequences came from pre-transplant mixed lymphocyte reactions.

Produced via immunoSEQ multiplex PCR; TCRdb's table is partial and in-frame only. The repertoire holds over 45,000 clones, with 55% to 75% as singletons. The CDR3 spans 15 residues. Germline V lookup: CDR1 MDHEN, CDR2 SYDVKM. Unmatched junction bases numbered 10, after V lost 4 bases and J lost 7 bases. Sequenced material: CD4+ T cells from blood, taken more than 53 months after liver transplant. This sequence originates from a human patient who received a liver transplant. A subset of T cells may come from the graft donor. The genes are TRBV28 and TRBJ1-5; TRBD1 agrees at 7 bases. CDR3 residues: CASSSGRGGSQPQHF. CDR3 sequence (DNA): TGTGCCAGCAGTTCTGGCAGGGGGGGCTCACAGCCCCAGCATTTT.